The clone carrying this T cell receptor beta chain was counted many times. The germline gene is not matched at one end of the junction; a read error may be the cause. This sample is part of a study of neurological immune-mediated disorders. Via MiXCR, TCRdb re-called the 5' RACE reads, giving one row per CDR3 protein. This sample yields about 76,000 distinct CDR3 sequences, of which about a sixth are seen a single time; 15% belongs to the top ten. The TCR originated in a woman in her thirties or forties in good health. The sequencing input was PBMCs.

CDR3 amino acids: CASSLDGRVGF. The CDR3 coding sequence is TGTGCCAGCAGCTTAGATGGCAGGGTGGGGTTC. The chain joins TRBV7-2 to TRBJ2-5, with D possibly being TRBD1 (5 bases). The CDR3 length is 11 residues. Per the germline V gene, CDR1 is SGHTA and CDR2 is FQGNSA.